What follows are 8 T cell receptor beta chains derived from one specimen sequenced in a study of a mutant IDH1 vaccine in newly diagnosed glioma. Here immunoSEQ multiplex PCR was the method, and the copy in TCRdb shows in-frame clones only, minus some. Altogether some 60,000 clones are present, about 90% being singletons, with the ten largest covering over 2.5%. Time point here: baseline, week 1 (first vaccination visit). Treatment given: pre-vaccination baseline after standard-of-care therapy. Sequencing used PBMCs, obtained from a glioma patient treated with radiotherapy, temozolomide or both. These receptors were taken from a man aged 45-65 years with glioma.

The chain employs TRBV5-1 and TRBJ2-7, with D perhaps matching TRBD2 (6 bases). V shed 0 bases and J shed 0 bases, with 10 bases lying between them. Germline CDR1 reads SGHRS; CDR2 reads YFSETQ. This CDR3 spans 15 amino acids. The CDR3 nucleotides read TGCGCCAGCAGCTTGGTCCCGGGAGCCTCCTACGAGCAGTACTTC. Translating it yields CASSLVPGASYEQYF.

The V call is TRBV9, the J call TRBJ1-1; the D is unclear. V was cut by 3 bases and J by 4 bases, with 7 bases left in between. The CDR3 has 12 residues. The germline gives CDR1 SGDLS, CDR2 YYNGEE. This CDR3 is CASSAVSTEAFF. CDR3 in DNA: TGTGCCAGCAGCGCAGTAAGCACTGAAGCTTTCTTT.

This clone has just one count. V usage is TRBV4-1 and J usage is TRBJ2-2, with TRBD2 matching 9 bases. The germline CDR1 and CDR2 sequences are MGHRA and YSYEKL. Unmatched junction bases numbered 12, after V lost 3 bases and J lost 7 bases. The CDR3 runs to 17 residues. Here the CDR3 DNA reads TGCGCCAGCAGCCACCCTAGTGGCGGGGGGGCGATCGGGGAGCTGTTTTTT. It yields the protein CASSHPSGGGAIGELFF.

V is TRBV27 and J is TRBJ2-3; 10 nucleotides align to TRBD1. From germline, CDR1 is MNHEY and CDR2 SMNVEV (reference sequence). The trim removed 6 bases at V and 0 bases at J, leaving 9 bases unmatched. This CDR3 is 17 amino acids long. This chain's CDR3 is CASRVDPGQGSTDTQYF. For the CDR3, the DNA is TGTGCCAGCAGAGTCGACCCGGGACAGGGGAGCACAGATACGCAGTATTTT.

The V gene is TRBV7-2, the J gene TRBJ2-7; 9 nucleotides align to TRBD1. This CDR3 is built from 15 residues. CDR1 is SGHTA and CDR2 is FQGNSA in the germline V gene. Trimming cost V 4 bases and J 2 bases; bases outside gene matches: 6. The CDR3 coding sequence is TGTGCCAGCAGCTCTCGGACAGGGGCAACCTACGAGCAGTACTTC. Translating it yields CASSSRTGATYEQYF. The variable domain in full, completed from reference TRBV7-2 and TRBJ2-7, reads GAGVSQSPSNKVTEKGKDVELRCDPISGHTALYWYRQSLGQGLEFLIYFQGNSAPDKSGLPSDRFSAERTGGSVSTLTIQRTQQEDSAVYLCASSSRTGATYEQYFGPGTRLTVT.

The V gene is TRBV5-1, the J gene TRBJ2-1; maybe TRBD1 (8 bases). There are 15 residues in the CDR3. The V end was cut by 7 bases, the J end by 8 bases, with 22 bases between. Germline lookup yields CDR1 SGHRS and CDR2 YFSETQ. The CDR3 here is CASGIQGGLSDEQFF. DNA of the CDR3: TGCGCCAGCGGAATACAGGGGGGGTTGTCCGATGAGCAGTTCTTC.

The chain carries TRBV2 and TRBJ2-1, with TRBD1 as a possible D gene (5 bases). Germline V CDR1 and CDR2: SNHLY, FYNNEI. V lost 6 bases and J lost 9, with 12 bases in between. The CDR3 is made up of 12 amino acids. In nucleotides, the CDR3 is TGTGCCAGCAGGGACCCAGGGTTTGAGCAGTTCTTC. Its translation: CASRDPGFEQFF.

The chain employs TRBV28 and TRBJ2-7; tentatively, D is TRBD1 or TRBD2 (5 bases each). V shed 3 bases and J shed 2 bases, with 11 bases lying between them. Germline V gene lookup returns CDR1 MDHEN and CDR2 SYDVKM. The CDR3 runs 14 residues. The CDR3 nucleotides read TGTGCCAGCAGTTTCGGGACGGTAACCTACGAGCAGTACTTC. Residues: CASSFGTVTYEQYF.